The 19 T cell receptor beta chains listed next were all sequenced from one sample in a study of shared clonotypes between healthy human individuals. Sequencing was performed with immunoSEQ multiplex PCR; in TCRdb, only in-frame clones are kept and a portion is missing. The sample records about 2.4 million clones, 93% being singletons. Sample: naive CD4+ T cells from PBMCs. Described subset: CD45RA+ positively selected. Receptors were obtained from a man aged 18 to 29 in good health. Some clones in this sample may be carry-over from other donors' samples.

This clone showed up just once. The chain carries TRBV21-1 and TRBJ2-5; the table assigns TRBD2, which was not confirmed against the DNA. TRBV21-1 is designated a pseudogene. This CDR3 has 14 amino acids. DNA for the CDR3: TGTGCCAGCAGCAAAGACTCACGGGTGGAGACCCAGTACTTC. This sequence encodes CASSKDSRVETQYF.

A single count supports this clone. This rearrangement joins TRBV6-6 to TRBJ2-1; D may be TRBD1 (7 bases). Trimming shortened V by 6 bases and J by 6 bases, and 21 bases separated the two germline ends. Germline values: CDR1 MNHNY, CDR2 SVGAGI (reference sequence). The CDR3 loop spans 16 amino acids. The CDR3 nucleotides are TGTGCCAGCAGCAGTAGACAGGGAGCGGGTGGCAATGAGCAGTTCTTC. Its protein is CASSSRQGAGGNEQFF.

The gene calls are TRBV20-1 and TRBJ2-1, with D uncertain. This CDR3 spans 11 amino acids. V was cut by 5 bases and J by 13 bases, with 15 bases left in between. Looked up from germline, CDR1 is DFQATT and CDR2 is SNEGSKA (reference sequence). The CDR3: CSASKSQEQFF. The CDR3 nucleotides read TGCAGTGCTTCCAAATCCCAGGAACAGTTCTTC.

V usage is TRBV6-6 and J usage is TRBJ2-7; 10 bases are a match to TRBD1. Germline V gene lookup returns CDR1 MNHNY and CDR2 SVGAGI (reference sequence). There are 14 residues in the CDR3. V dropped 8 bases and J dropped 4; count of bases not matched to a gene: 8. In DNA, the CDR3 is TGTGCCAGCTCTAGGGACAGGGGACTTTACGAGCAGTACTTC. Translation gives CASSRDRGLYEQYF.

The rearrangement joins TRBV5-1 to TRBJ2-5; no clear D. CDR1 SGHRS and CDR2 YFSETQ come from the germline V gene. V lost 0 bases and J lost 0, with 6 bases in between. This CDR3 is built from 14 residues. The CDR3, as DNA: TGCGCCAGCAGCTTGGCAGTCTACCAAGAGACCCAGTACTTC. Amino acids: CASSLAVYQETQYF.

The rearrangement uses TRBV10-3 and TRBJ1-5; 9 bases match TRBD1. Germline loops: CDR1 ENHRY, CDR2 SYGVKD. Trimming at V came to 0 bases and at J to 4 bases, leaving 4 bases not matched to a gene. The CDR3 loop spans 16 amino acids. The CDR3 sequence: CAISESSGTGNQPQHF. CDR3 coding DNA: TGTGCCATCAGTGAGTCATCCGGGACAGGGAATCAGCCCCAGCATTTT.

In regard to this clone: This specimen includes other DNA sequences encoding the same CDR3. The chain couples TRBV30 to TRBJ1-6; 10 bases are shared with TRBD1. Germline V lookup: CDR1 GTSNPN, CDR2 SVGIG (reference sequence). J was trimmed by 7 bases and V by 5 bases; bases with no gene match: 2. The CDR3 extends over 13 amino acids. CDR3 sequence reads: CAWGTGVNSPLHF. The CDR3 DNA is TGTGCCTGGGGGACAGGGGTGAATTCACCCCTCCACTTT.

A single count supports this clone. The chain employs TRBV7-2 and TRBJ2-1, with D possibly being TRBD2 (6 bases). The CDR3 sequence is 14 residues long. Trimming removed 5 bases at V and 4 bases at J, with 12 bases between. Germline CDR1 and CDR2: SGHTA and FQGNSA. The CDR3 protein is CASSPGLPYNEQFF. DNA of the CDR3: TGTGCCAGCAGCCCGGGACTCCCTTACAATGAGCAGTTCTTC.

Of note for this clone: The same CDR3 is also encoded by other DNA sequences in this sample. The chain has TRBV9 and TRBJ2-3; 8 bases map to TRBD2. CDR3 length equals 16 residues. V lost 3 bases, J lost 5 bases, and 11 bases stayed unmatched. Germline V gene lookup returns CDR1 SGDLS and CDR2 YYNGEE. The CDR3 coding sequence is TGTGCCAGCAGCGCGGGCCGGGGGGGAGCAGGAGATACGCAGTATTTT. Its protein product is CASSAGRGGAGDTQYF.

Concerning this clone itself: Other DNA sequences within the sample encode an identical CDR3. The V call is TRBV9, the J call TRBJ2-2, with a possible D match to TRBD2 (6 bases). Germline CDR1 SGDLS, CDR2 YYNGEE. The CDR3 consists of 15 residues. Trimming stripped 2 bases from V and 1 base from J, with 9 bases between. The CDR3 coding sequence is TGTGCCAGCAGCGTTGGGGGAGGGAACACCGGGGAGCTGTTTTTT. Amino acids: CASSVGGGNTGELFF.

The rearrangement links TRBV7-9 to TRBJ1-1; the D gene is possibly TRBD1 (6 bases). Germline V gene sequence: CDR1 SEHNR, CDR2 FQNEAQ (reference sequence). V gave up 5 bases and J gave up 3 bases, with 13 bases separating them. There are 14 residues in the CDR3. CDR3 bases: TGTGCCAGCAGCCCTCGTGAGGGGGACACTGAAGCTTTCTTT. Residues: CASSPREGDTEAFF.

CDR3 sequence (DNA): TGTGCCAGCAGTTACGGCAGGGAGTCCCATGAGCAGTTCTTC. Protein: CASSYGRESHEQFF. The chain joins TRBV6-5 to TRBJ2-1; tentatively, D is TRBD1 or TRBD2 (5 bases each). The V and J ends lost 2 bases and 8 bases respectively, with 13 bases between them. The CDR3 sequence is 14 residues long. CDR1 MNHEY and CDR2 SVGAGI come from the germline V gene.

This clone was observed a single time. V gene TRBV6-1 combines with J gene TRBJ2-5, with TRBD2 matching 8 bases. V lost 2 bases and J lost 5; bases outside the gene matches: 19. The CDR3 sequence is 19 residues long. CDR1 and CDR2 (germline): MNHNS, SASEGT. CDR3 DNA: TGTGCCAGCAGTGAAAGGCCCCGGGGAAGCGGGAGTCTTTGGGAGACCCAGTACTTC. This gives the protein CASSERPRGSGSLWETQYF.

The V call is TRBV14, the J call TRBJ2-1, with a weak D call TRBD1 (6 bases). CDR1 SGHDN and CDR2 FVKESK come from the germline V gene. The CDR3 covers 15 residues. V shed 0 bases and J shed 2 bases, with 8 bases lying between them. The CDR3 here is CASSQDRGPYNEQFF. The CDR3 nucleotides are TGTGCCAGCAGCCAAGACAGGGGCCCCTACAATGAGCAGTTCTTC. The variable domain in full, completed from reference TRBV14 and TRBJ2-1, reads EAGVTQFPSHSVIEKGQTVTLRCDPISGHDNLYWYRRVMGKEIKFLLHFVKESKQDESGMPNNRFLAERTGGTYSTLKVQPAELEDSGVYFCASSQDRGPYNEQFFGPGTRLTVL.

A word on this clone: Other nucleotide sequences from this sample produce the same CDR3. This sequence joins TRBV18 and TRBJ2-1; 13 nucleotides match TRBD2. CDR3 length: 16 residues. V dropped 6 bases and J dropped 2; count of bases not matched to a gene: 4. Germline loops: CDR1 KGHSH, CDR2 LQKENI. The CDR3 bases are TGTGCCAGCTCCCCCGGGACTAGCGGGACCTACAATGAGCAGTTCTTC. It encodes CASSPGTSGTYNEQFF.

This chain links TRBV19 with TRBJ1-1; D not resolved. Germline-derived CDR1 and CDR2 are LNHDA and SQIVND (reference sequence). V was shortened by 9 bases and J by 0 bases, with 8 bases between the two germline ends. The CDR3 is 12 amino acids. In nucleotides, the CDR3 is TGTGCCAGCGGACGTATGAACACTGAAGCTTTCTTT. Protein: CASGRMNTEAFF.

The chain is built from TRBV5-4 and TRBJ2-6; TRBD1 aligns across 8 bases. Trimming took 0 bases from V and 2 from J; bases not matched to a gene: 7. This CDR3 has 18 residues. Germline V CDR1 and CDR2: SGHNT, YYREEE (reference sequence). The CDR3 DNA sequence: TGTGCCAGCAGCTTGGGGGGACTGACAGGGGCTGGGGCCAACGTCCTGACTTTC. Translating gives CASSLGGLTGAGANVLTF.

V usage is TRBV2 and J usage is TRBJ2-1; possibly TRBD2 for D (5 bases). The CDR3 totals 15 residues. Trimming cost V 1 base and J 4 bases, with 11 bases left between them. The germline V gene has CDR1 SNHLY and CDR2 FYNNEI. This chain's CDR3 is CASSEGAAVYNEQFF. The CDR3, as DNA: TGTGCCAGCAGTGAAGGAGCGGCCGTTTACAATGAGCAGTTCTTC.

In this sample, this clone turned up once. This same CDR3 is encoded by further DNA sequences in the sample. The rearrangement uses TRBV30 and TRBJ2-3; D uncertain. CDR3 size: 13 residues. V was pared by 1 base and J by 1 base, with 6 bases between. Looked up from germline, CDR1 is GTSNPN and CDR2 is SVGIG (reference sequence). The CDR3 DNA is TGTGCCTGGAGTGGTGGTGGCACAGATACGCAGTATTTT. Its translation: CAWSGGGTDTQYF.